This is a list of T cell receptor beta chains from one sample in a study of shared clonotypes between healthy human individuals. Using immunoSEQ multiplex PCR, the repertoire was profiled, and TCRdb retains in-frame clones only, with some absent. The table lists 2 million to 2.5 million clones, 90% to 97% of them singletons, with around 0.13% in the top ten. Sample: naive CD4+ T cells sorted from blood. These TCRs come from a man between 18 and 29 years old in good health. Each CDR3 is given with its conserved first and last residue. D genes are given only for firm matches. Clone size is not always given. Where it is, it says once, few, many or a class for expanded clones.

v_gene,abundance,d_gene,j_gene,CDR3nt,CDR3aa
TRBV6-1,NA,TRBD1,TRBJ2-7,TGTGCCAGCAGTCGACAGGGGGGCGACTACGAGCAGTACTTC,CASSRQGGDYEQYF
TRBV27,NA,NA,TRBJ2-2,TGTGCCAGCAGTTTTTTCAGGGGTGGGGCCGGGGAGCTGTTTTTT,CASSFFRGGAGELFF
TRBV19,NA,NA,TRBJ1-1,TGTGCCAGTAGGGGATCCTCTTTGTTCACTGAAGCTTTCTTT,CASRGSSLFTEAFF
TRBV19,NA,TRBD1,TRBJ2-4,TGTGCCAGTAGGGAGGGACAGGGGGCGAATCACATTCAGTACTTC,CASREGQGANHIQYF
TRBV5-1,NA,NA,TRBJ2-2,TGCGCCAGCAGCTTACAGGGTTTCACCGGGGAGCTGTTTTTT,CASSLQGFTGELFF
TRBV7-2,NA,TRBD1,TRBJ2-1,TGTGCCAGCACCACAGACAGGGAACAGTTCTTC,CASTTDREQFF
TRBV5-4,NA,NA,TRBJ1-3,TGTGCCAGCAGCTCGGCCCGGGACCCAACACCTGGAAACACCATATATTTT,CASSSARDPTPGNTIYF
TRBV5-4,NA,TRBD2,TRBJ2-1,TGTGCCAGCAGCTTGCCAGCGGGGGGGCCAGGGGATGAGCAGTTCTTC,CASSLPAGGPGDEQFF
TRBV18,NA,NA,TRBJ1-1,TGTGCCAGCTCACCACCGGCCAGGGCGGACACTGAAGCTTTCTTT,CASSPPARADTEAFF
TRBV7-2,NA,TRBD1,TRBJ1-3,TGTGCCAGCAGCTCCTCCGGGACAGGGTCTGGAAACACCATATATTTT,CASSSSGTGSGNTIYF
TRBV30,NA,NA,TRBJ1-4,TGTGCCTGGAGTGGGCTGTTCAATGAAAAACTGTTTTTT,CAWSGLFNEKLFF
TRBV7-2,NA,NA,TRBJ1-2,TGTGCCAGCAGCTTAGATCCAGGGCCGATATATGGCTACACCTTC,CASSLDPGPIYGYTF
TRBV18,NA,TRBD1,TRBJ1-5,TGTGCCAGCTCACCACCGAGCCAGGGGGGTCAGCCCCAGCATTTT,CASSPPSQGGQPQHF
TRBV16,NA,TRBD1,TRBJ1-2,TGTGCCAGCAGCCAAAGGACAGGGGTCTATGGCTACACCTTC,CASSQRTGVYGYTF
TRBV6-5,NA,NA,TRBJ1-4,TGTGCCAGCAGTCGGACCTACGCAACTAATGAAAAACTGTTTTTT,CASSRTYATNEKLFF
TRBV19,NA,NA,TRBJ2-7,TGTGCCAGTAGTATCACGCTAACCTACGAGCAGTACTTC,CASSITLTYEQYF
TRBV5-1,NA,NA,TRBJ1-6,TGCGCCAGCAGCCCCGAGGAGGGTGCAGTTTCACCCCTCCACTTT,CASSPEEGAVSPLHF
TRBV4-1,NA,TRBD1,TRBJ2-3,TGCGCCAGCAGCCAAGATCCGGGACAGCTCACAGATACGCAGTATTTT,CASSQDPGQLTDTQYF
TRBV6-5,NA,NA,TRBJ1-6,TGTGCCAGCACCCGGCTGAGCTCCTATAATTCACCCCTCCACTTT,CASTRLSSYNSPLHF
TRBV7-2,once,NA,TRBJ1-6,TGTGCCAGCAGCTTAGCTCCGGGTCTGAATTCACCCCTCCACTTT,CASSLAPGLNSPLHF
TRBV7-2,NA,NA,TRBJ1-6,TGTGCCAGCAGCTCTGAACACAATTTGGTCGGTTCACCCCTCCACTTT,CASSSEHNLVGSPLHF
TRBV18,NA,TRBD1,TRBJ1-5,TGTGCCAGCTCACCGGGACAGGGGGCCAGCTTTGGGCAGCCCCAGCATTTT,CASSPGQGASFGQPQHF
TRBV28,NA,NA,TRBJ2-5,TGTGCCAGCAGTTTTGGCGGGGCATTCCAAGAGACCCAGTACTTC,CASSFGGAFQETQYF
TRBV25-1,once,TRBD2,TRBJ2-1,TGTGCCAGCAGTATTGGCGGGGGGGCGTCCTACAATGAGCAGTTCTTC,CASSIGGGASYNEQFF
TRBV7-9,NA,NA,TRBJ2-3,TGTGCCAGCAGCTTGGGGGCCACAGATACGCAGTATTTT,CASSLGATDTQYF
TRBV7-9,NA,NA,TRBJ2-2,TGTGCCAGCAGCCCTAACCCCACCGGGGAGCTGTTTTTT,CASSPNPTGELFF
TRBV5-6,few,NA,TRBJ2-5,TGTGCCAGCAGCTGGGGAGAGACCCAGTACTTC,CASSWGETQYF
TRBV4-1,NA,TRBD2,TRBJ2-7,TGCGCCAGCAGCCAAGAGGTAGCGGGAGGCCTCTCCTACGAGCAGTACTTC,CASSQEVAGGLSYEQYF
TRBV5-4,once,TRBD1,TRBJ1-2,TGTGCCAGCAGCCCCCCGGGACAGTTAGCTAACTATGGCTACACCTTC,CASSPPGQLANYGYTF
TRBV6-6,NA,NA,TRBJ1-1,TGTGCCAGCAGTTATAGGGAGACTGAAGCTTTCTTT,CASSYRETEAFF
TRBV10-3,NA,NA,TRBJ2-1,TGTGCCATCAGGATTGAGAATGAGCAGTTCTTC,CAIRIENEQFF
TRBV9,NA,NA,TRBJ1-6,TGTGCCAGCAGCGTATCCGACCGACTCTATAATTCACCCCTCCACTTT,CASSVSDRLYNSPLHF
TRBV6-5,few,TRBD2,TRBJ2-3,TGTGCCAGCAGCTCCCTTAGCGGGAGCTATACGCAGTATTTT,CASSSLSGSYTQYF
TRBV7-9,NA,NA,TRBJ2-3,TGTGCCAGCAGTGCCGGGGGACCCCGCGCCGATACGCAGTATTTT,CASSAGGPRADTQYF
TRBV6-6,NA,TRBD2,TRBJ2-5,TGTGCCAGCAGCCCCCTGGGGACTAGGGGAGAGACCCAGTACTTC,CASSPLGTRGETQYF
TRBV6-6,NA,NA,TRBJ1-3,TGTGCCAGCAGTTCTCCAGCTGGGACTCCCGGAAACACCATATATTTT,CASSSPAGTPGNTIYF
TRBV19,NA,TRBD2,TRBJ2-4,TGTGCCAGTAGTACAGGGACTAGCGGGTCCAAAAACATTCAGTACTTC,CASSTGTSGSKNIQYF
TRBV4-1,NA,TRBD1,TRBJ1-6,TGCGCCAGCAGCCAAAAGACGCAGGGGGCTCTTTTGGATTCACCCCTCCACTTT,CASSQKTQGALLDSPLHF
TRBV21-1,NA,NA,TRBJ2-7,TGTGCCAGCAGCAAGGAAGGCGGTGGGGACAGGGTAGCCTACGAGCAGTACTTC,CASSKEGGGDRVAYEQYF
TRBV20-1,NA,NA,TRBJ2-3,TGCAGTGCTCAGACAGATACGCAGTATTTT,CSAQTDTQYF
TRBV11-2,NA,TRBD1,TRBJ2-7,TGTGCCAGCGGGAGGGCCGGGACAGGGGTCTACGAGCAGTACTTC,CASGRAGTGVYEQYF
TRBV5-1,NA,NA,TRBJ2-2,TGCGCCAGCAGCTTAGGGGAGTCGAACACCGGGGAGCTGTTTTTT,CASSLGESNTGELFF
TRBV5-1,NA,NA,TRBJ1-3,TGCGCCAGCAGCTTGGAGGGCGGAAACACCATATATTTT,CASSLEGGNTIYF
TRBV7-2,NA,TRBD1,TRBJ1-6,TGTGCCAGCAGCCCCGACAGGGGGTATTCACCCCTCCACTTT,CASSPDRGYSPLHF
TRBV9,once,NA,TRBJ2-3,TGTGCCAGCAGCGCCGATAGGGGGAAGGGGACAGATACGCAGTATTTT,CASSADRGKGTDTQYF
TRBV6-6,NA,TRBD2,TRBJ2-1,TGTGCCAGCAGACCTAGCGGGGAATCCTACAATGAGCAGTTCTTC,CASRPSGESYNEQFF
TRBV5-1,NA,TRBD1,TRBJ2-2,TGCGCCAGCAGCTTAGCCGGGACAGGGGGCTCCGGGGAGCTGTTTTTT,CASSLAGTGGSGELFF
TRBV7-6,NA,TRBD1,TRBJ1-1,TGTGCCAGCAGCTTACAGGACAGGGCTACTGAAGCTTTCTTT,CASSLQDRATEAFF
TRBV7-2,NA,TRBD1,TRBJ1-1,TGTGCCAGCAGCTTACTGGCGCGACAGGGGAACACTGAAGCTTTCTTT,CASSLLARQGNTEAFF
TRBV5-1,NA,TRBD2,TRBJ2-1,TGCGCCAGCAGCCCCAGCGGGAGCTCCTACAATGAGCAGTTCTTC,CASSPSGSSYNEQFF
TRBV2,NA,NA,TRBJ1-4,TGTGCCAGCAGGGACGGACAGTCTCTGGGGGAAAAACTGTTTTTT,CASRDGQSLGEKLFF
TRBV6-1,NA,NA,TRBJ2-4,TGTGCCAGCAGTGAATCTGACGTCCTTTTTGGGGGCATTCAGTACTTC,CASSESDVLFGGIQYF
TRBV10-3,NA,TRBD2,TRBJ2-7,TGTGCCATCAGTGTGGGCGGGGGGGCCGACGAGCAGTACTTC,CAISVGGGADEQYF
TRBV7-2,NA,TRBD1,TRBJ2-7,TGTGCCAGCAGCTTTACCGGGACAGGTCCCTACGAGCAGTACTTC,CASSFTGTGPYEQYF